The present T cell receptor beta chain was sequenced within a study of tumor and adjacent non-tumor tissue in lung cancer. Looking at the study overall: The cohort had under 15 adenocarcinoma, a couple of squamous cell and 1 small cell patients. General study points: Significantly higher TCR diversity was found in tumor than normal lung. Shorter survival was associated with higher TCR diversity in tumors.

This sample's RNA came from whole unsorted tissue. Distant lung tissue was collected more than 3 cm away from the tumor edge. Points on this clonotype: Its antigen is not identified. Since a much larger clone is just one base distant, this may be a read error.

The library came from three nested PCR rounds adapted from ARM-PCR protocols. TCRdb recomputed calls from the multiplex PCR reads with MiXCR, one row per CDR3 protein. The table lists 60,000 to 65,000 distinct CDR3 sequences, about 55% of them singletons. This CDR3 contains 13 residues. Germline lookup yields CDR1 SGHNT and CDR2 YYREEE (reference sequence). This chain joins TRBV5-4 and TRBJ1-1, with D possibly being TRBD1 (6 bases). The TCR sequence derives from a man aged 65-85 years with non-small cell lung cancer. The specimen sequenced was distant non-tumor lung tissue. The CDR3 reads CASSAPGGTETFF. The CDR3 region has the DNA TGTGCCAGCAGCGCCCCGGGGGGCACTGAAACTTTCTTT. The variable domain in full, with the rest retrieved from reference TRBV5-4 and TRBJ1-1, is ETGVTQSPTHLIKTRGQQVTLRCSSQSGHNTVSWYQQALGQGPQFIFQYYREEENGRGNFPPRFSGLQFPNYSSELNVNALELDDSALYLCASSAPGGTETFFGQGTRLTVV.